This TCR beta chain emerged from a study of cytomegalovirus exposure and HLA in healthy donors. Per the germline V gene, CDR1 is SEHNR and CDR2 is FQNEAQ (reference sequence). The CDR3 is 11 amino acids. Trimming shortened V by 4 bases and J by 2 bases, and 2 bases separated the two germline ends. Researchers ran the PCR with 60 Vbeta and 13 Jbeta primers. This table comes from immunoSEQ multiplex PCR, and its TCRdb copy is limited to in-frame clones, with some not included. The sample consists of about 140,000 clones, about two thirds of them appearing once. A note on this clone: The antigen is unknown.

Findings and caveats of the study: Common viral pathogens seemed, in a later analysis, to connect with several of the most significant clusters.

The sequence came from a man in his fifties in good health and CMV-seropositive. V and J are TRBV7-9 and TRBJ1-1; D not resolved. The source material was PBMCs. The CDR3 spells CASSSNTEAFF. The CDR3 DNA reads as TGTGCCAGCAGCTCTAACACTGAAGCTTTCTTT.